This T cell receptor beta chain was found in a study of T cell changes during pregnancy in multiple sclerosis. The table came from immunoSEQ multiplex PCR; TCRdb's copy has only in-frame clones and leaves some out. The sample consists of around 61,000 clones, around 91% of them appearing once. V was cut by 2 bases and J by 4 bases, with 12 bases left in between. This CDR3 region has 15 residues. The germline gives CDR1 MNHEY, CDR2 SVGAGI. This chain joins TRBV6-5 and TRBJ2-1; the D is unclear. This material consisted of peripheral blood, taken in the third trimester of pregnancy. The receptor comes from a female donor in good health, enrolled as a control in a pregnancy study. The DNA for the CDR3 is TGTGCCAGCAGTTACGCACAGACCGCTTACAATGAGCAGTTCTTC. Translating it yields CASSYAQTAYNEQFF.